This T cell receptor beta chain was found in a study of blood T cell repertoires in COVID-19. About the study: The United States, Italy and Spain were the sources of the acute and convalescent COVID-19 samples. T cells, B-cell-depleted T cells, or PBMCs supplied cDNA or gDNA.

This clone has just a few counts. V lost 0 bases and J lost 1; bases outside the gene matches: 4. Germline lookup yields CDR1 SGDLS and CDR2 YYNGEE. This CDR3 comprises 16 residues. Authors' processing steps: Reference gene primer amplification yielded estimated nucleated cell counts. Method: immunoSEQ multiplex PCR; TCRdb's copy keeps in-frame clones and lacks some. Clonal size and the V and J genes are those of that table, whereas D and trimming came from the DNA. Altogether about 350,000 clones are present, about 92% being singletons, with the ten largest covering 3.9%. Patients at the Seattle site were enrolled during active infection and followed longitudinally.

The receptor's source is a woman aged 55-75 years with COVID-19, enrolled during active disease. The sample was peripheral blood. The chain carries TRBV9 and TRBJ2-3; 8 nucleotides line up with TRBD2. In DNA, the CDR3 is TGTGCCAGCAGCGTAGGGAACGGGGGGGGCACAGATACGCAGTATTTT. Translation: CASSVGNGGGTDTQYF.